This T cell receptor (beta chain) stems from a study of control samples from healthy donors and cancer patients. This CDR3 has 15 residues. Germline lookup yields CDR1 KGHSH and CDR2 LQKENI. V shed 5 bases and J shed 7 bases, with 15 bases lying between them. Method: immunoSEQ multiplex PCR; TCRdb's copy keeps in-frame clones and lacks some. The sample has approximately 50,000 clones, 90% to 95% seen once. This clone was seen only a few times. This sequence was found in a man aged 25 to 40 in good health. This chain connects TRBV18 to TRBJ1-6; D remains ambiguous. The specimen was blood. Written as DNA, the CDR3 is TGTGCCAGCTCAACTGACCCACCCGCCAATTCACCCCTCCACTTT. It is translated as CASSTDPPANSPLHF.